A selection of T cell receptor beta chains follows, all from one sample in a study of T-cell memory formation after mild COVID-19. TCRdb redid the calling of the 5' RACE reads with MiXCR, one entry per CDR3 protein. The sample lists approximately 300,000 distinct CDR3 sequences, approximately 16% occurring once. Sequenced: PBMCs or a T cell subset sorted from them (not recorded which). These receptors all come from a man younger than 30 who had mild COVID-19 (a few samples of this study predate the infection). Cell type and time point are not known. Each CDR3 is given with its conserved first and last residue. Fields, in order: V gene, clone size, D gene, J gene, CDR3 DNA, CDR3 protein. The D gene is left open where the match is weak. Only part of the rows carry a size: once, few, many, or a class if the clone is expanded.

V gene: TRBV12-3/TRBV12-4; clone size: -; D gene: -; J gene: TRBJ1-2; CDR3 DNA: TGTGCCAGCAGTCTTAGTGGTCCCCACATTTATGGCTACACCTTC; CDR3 protein: CASSLSGPHIYGYTF
V gene: TRBV2; clone size: few; D gene: TRBD1; J gene: TRBJ2-4; CDR3 DNA: TGTGCCAGCAGTGACGGGACAGGCGGAGACATTCAGTACTTC; CDR3 protein: CASSDGTGGDIQYF
V gene: TRBV6-5; clone size: -; D gene: TRBD1; J gene: TRBJ2-7; CDR3 DNA: TGTGCCAGCAGTTACTGGGACAGCGCCTACGAGCAGTACTTC; CDR3 protein: CASSYWDSAYEQYF
V gene: TRBV12-3/TRBV12-4; clone size: -; D gene: -; J gene: TRBJ2-7; CDR3 DNA: TGTGCCAGCACCAACTCCCTCAGCTACGAGCAGTACTTC; CDR3 protein: CASTNSLSYEQYF
V gene: TRBV6-5; clone size: many; D gene: -; J gene: TRBJ2-1; CDR3 DNA: TGTGCCAGCAGCGCCGCGGGGCCAGGGGGTAATGAGCAGTTCTTC; CDR3 protein: CASSAAGPGGNEQFF
V gene: TRBV6-5; clone size: few; D gene: TRBD1; J gene: TRBJ2-6; CDR3 DNA: TGTGCCAGCAGTTACAGGACAGGGGCTGGGGCCAACGTCCTGACTTTC; CDR3 protein: CASSYRTGAGANVLTF
V gene: TRBV5-1; clone size: -; D gene: -; J gene: TRBJ1-4; CDR3 DNA: TGCGCCAGCAGGTCCGGACTGGGCTCGGGGGAAAAACTGTTTTTT; CDR3 protein: CASRSGLGSGEKLFF
V gene: TRBV12-3/TRBV12-4; clone size: few; D gene: -; J gene: TRBJ1-5; CDR3 DNA: TGTGCCAGCAGTTTCACTTCTGCTCAGCCCCAGCATTTT; CDR3 protein: CASSFTSAQPQHF
V gene: TRBV27; clone size: few; D gene: TRBD1; J gene: TRBJ1-6; CDR3 DNA: TGTGCCAGCAGTTTGGGGGAACCGGGACAGAGCTCCTATAATTCACCCCTACACTTT; CDR3 protein: CASSLGEPGQSSYNSPLHF
V gene: TRBV12-3/TRBV12-4; clone size: few; D gene: -; J gene: TRBJ2-3; CDR3 DNA: TGTGCCAGCACTCAAACCCCTCTAGATACGCAGTATTTT; CDR3 protein: CASTQTPLDTQYF
V gene: TRBV7-2; clone size: -; D gene: -; J gene: TRBJ2-2; CDR3 DNA: TGTGCCAGCAGCTTAGGAGTTTCCACCGGGGAGCTGTTTTTT; CDR3 protein: CASSLGVSTGELFF
V gene: TRBV5-5; clone size: -; D gene: TRBD1; J gene: TRBJ2-3; CDR3 DNA: TGTGCCAGCCCCCCAGGGACAGGAGACACAGATACGCAGTATTTT; CDR3 protein: CASPPGTGDTDTQYF
V gene: TRBV7-2; clone size: -; D gene: -; J gene: TRBJ2-6; CDR3 DNA: TGTGCCAGCAGCTTAGCGCTGGGGACTGGGGCCAACGTCCTGACTTTC; CDR3 protein: CASSLALGTGANVLTF
V gene: TRBV11-2; clone size: -; D gene: TRBD2; J gene: TRBJ2-5; CDR3 DNA: TGTGCCAGCAGCGCCCGGGGGGGGAAAGAGACCCAGTACTTC; CDR3 protein: CASSARGGKETQYF
V gene: TRBV10-1; clone size: -; D gene: -; J gene: TRBJ2-3; CDR3 DNA: TGCGCCAGCAGTGAGAACTCTGATACGCAGTATTTT; CDR3 protein: CASSENSDTQYF
V gene: TRBV6-2/TRBV6-3; clone size: -; D gene: -; J gene: TRBJ1-5; CDR3 DNA: TGTGCCAGCAGTTACTCGCAGGCCGTACAGCCCCAGCATTTT; CDR3 protein: CASSYSQAVQPQHF
V gene: TRBV27; clone size: few; D gene: -; J gene: TRBJ2-2; CDR3 DNA: TGTGCCAGCAGTTTTCAGGGGAAGGCCGGGGAGCTGTTTTTT; CDR3 protein: CASSFQGKAGELFF
V gene: TRBV20-1; clone size: few; D gene: TRBD1; J gene: TRBJ2-5; CDR3 DNA: TGCAGTGCTAACGGGCTCAGGGGGCAAGAGACCCAGTACTTC; CDR3 protein: CSANGLRGQETQYF